The 22 T cell receptor beta chains listed next were all sequenced from one sample in a study of T cell changes during pregnancy in multiple sclerosis. Assay: immunoSEQ multiplex PCR; the TCRdb copy retains only in-frame clones and omits some. The sample contains about 98,000 clones, about 91% of which appear only once. Source: peripheral blood, taken after pregnancy. The receptors originated from a female donor in good health, enrolled as a control in a pregnancy study.

The CDR3 bases are TGTGCCACCAGCAGTTTTCCGGGACTAGTGTTAGCCAAAAACATTCAGTACTTC. Translating gives CATSSFPGLVLAKNIQYF. This chain uses TRBV15 with TRBJ2-4, with TRBD2 matching 8 bases. From germline, CDR1 is LNHNV and CDR2 YYDKDF (reference sequence). The CDR3 is 18 amino acids. After removal of 3 bases from V and 0 bases from J, the junction contained 10 bases not matched to a gene.

This chain uses TRBV2 with TRBJ2-1; D remains unclear. Germline loops: CDR1 SNHLY, CDR2 FYNNEI. V lost 3 bases and J 8 bases, leaving 11 bases between the germline ends. This CDR3 region has 13 residues. CDR3 coding DNA: TGTGCCAGCAGTGACTTTCCGTTCGATGAGCAGTTCTTC. Translated, it gives CASSDFPFDEQFF.

V usage is TRBV11-2 and J usage is TRBJ2-3; D unclear. V lost 4 bases, J lost 2 bases, and 7 bases lay in between. The CDR3 covers 13 residues. The germline CDR1 and CDR2 sequences are SGHAT and FQNNGV. This chain's CDR3 is CASSSPTTDTQYF. The DNA for the CDR3 is TGTGCCAGCAGCTCACCTACCACAGATACGCAGTATTTT.

V is TRBV20-1 and J is TRBJ1-6; the D gene is possibly TRBD1 (5 bases). Germline V gene lookup returns CDR1 DFQATT and CDR2 SNEGSKA (reference sequence). V was pared by 3 bases and J by 14 bases, with 11 bases between. The CDR3 runs to 11 residues. The CDR3 is CSASSQGTLHF. The DNA of the CDR3 is TGCAGTGCTAGTTCCCAGGGTACCCTCCACTTT.

This sequence joins TRBV5-1 and TRBJ2-3; 7 positions agree with TRBD1. Trimming at V came to 1 base and at J to 0 bases, leaving 2 bases not matched to a gene. The CDR3 extends over 15 amino acids. CDR1 SGHRS and CDR2 YFSETQ come from the germline V gene. The CDR3 spells CASSLWGQSTDTQYF. The CDR3 nucleotides are TGCGCCAGCAGCTTGTGGGGACAGAGCACAGATACGCAGTATTTT.

The rearrangement uses TRBV19 and TRBJ2-2; tentatively, D is TRBD1 (6 bases). Trimming took off 5 bases at V and 4 bases at J, with 14 bases between the two ends. The CDR3 is 15 amino acids. CDR1 LNHDA and CDR2 SQIVND come from the germline V gene (reference sequence). The DNA of the CDR3 is TGTGCCAGTAGTCTCGGGACACTTCTCACCGGGGAGCTGTTTTTT. Its protein product is CASSLGTLLTGELFF. Supplemented by reference TRBV19 and TRBJ2-2, the full variable domain reads DGGITQSPKYLFRKEGQNVTLSCEQNLNHDAMYWYRQDPGQGLRLIYYSQIVNDFQKGDIAEGYSVSREKKESFPLTVTSAQKNPTAFYLCASSLGTLLTGELFFGEGSRLTVL.

The genes are TRBV27 and TRBJ2-1; D is perhaps TRBD1 (6 bases). CDR1 MNHEY and CDR2 SMNVEV come from the germline V gene (reference sequence). This CDR3 is 14 amino acids long. Trimming cost V 4 bases and J 9 bases, with 16 bases left between them. DNA of the CDR3: TGTGCCAGCAGTTCCCTCCCACAGGGCGGTGAGCAGTTCTTC. It encodes CASSSLPQGGEQFF.

The genes are TRBV28 and TRBJ1-4; no firm D call. This CDR3 region has 13 residues. Germline V gene data show CDR1 as MDHEN and CDR2 as SYDVKM. V was trimmed by 4 bases and J by 8 bases, leaving 11 bases between them. The CDR3 is CASSSGVREKLFF. The CDR3 region has the DNA TGTGCCAGCAGTTCCGGGGTGAGAGAAAAACTGTTTTTT.

The V call is TRBV10-3, the J call TRBJ1-2; the match to TRBD1 covers 7 bases. Germline-derived CDR1 and CDR2 are ENHRY and SYGVKD. There are 11 residues in the CDR3. CDR3 amino acids: CAATGAGGYTF. CDR3 coding DNA: TGTGCAGCCACAGGGGCCGGGGGCTACACCTTC.

The chain joins TRBV7-9 to TRBJ2-1, with D uncertain. Trimming pared 2 bases from V and 7 bases from J, leaving 6 bases between. Germline lookup yields CDR1 SEHNR and CDR2 FQNEAQ (reference sequence). The CDR3 runs to 12 residues. This CDR3 is CASSLNRNEQFF. CDR3 sequence (DNA): TGTGCCAGCAGCTTAAATCGGAATGAGCAGTTCTTC.

This clone appeared a single time. This chain joins TRBV7-2 and TRBJ2-5, with TRBD2 identical over 12 bases. The CDR3 totals 17 residues. CDR1 is SGHTA and CDR2 is FQGNSA in the germline V gene. Trimming cost V 2 bases and J 5 bases; bases outside gene matches: 9. The CDR3 DNA reads TGTGCCAGCAGCTTAAGGCCTAGCGGGAGGGTGGGGGAGACCCAGTACTTC. This codes for CASSLRPSGRVGETQYF.

This clone has just one count. V usage is TRBV7-8 and J usage is TRBJ2-1; TRBD2 matches 11 bases. The CDR3 totals 19 residues. Germline V gene lookup returns CDR1 SGHVS and CDR2 FQNEAQ. With 3 bases clipped from V and 3 bases from J, the junction kept 13 bases outside the gene matches. In DNA, the CDR3 is TGTGCCAGCAGCTTTGTACTAGCGGGAGTGCGGAGTTTCTACAATGAGCAGTTCTTC. Protein: CASSFVLAGVRSFYNEQFF.

This sequence joins TRBV11-1 and TRBJ2-7; D perhaps matches TRBD2 (6 bases). This CDR3 spans 14 amino acids. Germline values: CDR1 SGHAT, CDR2 FQDESV (reference sequence). V lost 5 bases and J lost 1, with 12 bases in between. CDR3 region: CASSRRGISYEQYF. The DNA for the CDR3 is TGTGCCAGCAGCAGGCGCGGGATTTCCTACGAGCAGTACTTC.

V usage is TRBV6-5 and J usage is TRBJ2-7; D perhaps matches TRBD1 (6 bases). CDR3 length: 14 residues. Germline values: CDR1 MNHEY, CDR2 SVGAGI. V lost 5 bases and J lost 1, with 12 bases in between. The CDR3 region has the DNA TGTGCCAGCAGTCCATGGACAGAGTCCTACGAGCAGTACTTC. Its translation is CASSPWTESYEQYF.

The rearrangement links TRBV30 to TRBJ1-1, with D tentatively TRBD1 (5 bases). The V end was cut by 7 bases, the J end by 3 bases, with 18 bases between. Germline V gene lookup returns CDR1 GTSNPN and CDR2 SVGIG (reference sequence). The CDR3 is 14 amino acids. As DNA, the CDR3 is TGTGCCTCCAAGGGGCAGGGCTTATACACTGAAGCTTTCTTT. Protein product: CASKGQGLYTEAFF.

This sequence joins TRBV9 and TRBJ2-1, with 14 bases fitting TRBD2. The germline V gene has CDR1 SGDLS and CDR2 YYNGEE. The CDR3 spans 20 residues. V lost 4 bases to trimming and J lost 0 bases; unmatched junction nucleotides: 12. The CDR3 region is CASSPRGTSGSPSSYNEQFF. CDR3 coding DNA: TGTGCCAGCAGCCCGAGGGGGACTAGCGGGAGCCCGAGCTCCTACAATGAGCAGTTCTTC.

This chain links TRBV5-1 with TRBJ2-1; D is uncertain. The CDR3 has 13 amino acids. Deletions cut 0 bases from V and 4 bases from J, with 5 bases between. Germline V gene lookup returns CDR1 SGHRS and CDR2 YFSETQ. In DNA, the CDR3 is TGCGCCAGCAGCTTGGACTATTACAATGAGCAGTTCTTC. Amino acid sequence: CASSLDYYNEQFF.

The genes are TRBV15 and TRBJ2-5, with TRBD1 matching over 9 bases. The CDR3 is made up of 17 amino acids. Per germline, CDR1 LNHNV and CDR2 YYDKDF (reference sequence). The V gene end was trimmed by 1 base and the J gene end by 4 bases; junction bases not matched to a gene: 10. The CDR3 coding sequence is TGTGCCACCAGCAGAGTTTATGGACAGGGGAGGGGAGAGACCCAGTACTTC. Translating gives CATSRVYGQGRGETQYF.

The CDR3 region is CASSEGGSYEQYF. Written as DNA, the CDR3 is TGTGCCAGCAGTGAGGGGGGGTCCTACGAGCAGTACTTC. J is TRBJ2-7 and V is TRBV6-5, with TRBD2 as a possible D gene (7 bases). This CDR3 is 13 amino acids long. V shed 5 bases and J shed 1 base, with 9 bases lying between them. Germline values: CDR1 MNHEY, CDR2 SVGAGI.

This clone appeared once. CDR3 loop: CASSSRGAATDTQYF. The CDR3 bases are TGCGCCAGCAGCTCACGGGGGGCCGCCACAGATACGCAGTATTTT. The rearrangement links TRBV5-1 to TRBJ2-3; D is possibly TRBD2 (7 bases). The CDR3 is made up of 15 amino acids. CDR1 is SGHRS and CDR2 is YFSETQ in the germline V gene. V dropped 3 bases and J dropped 2 bases, with 13 bases sitting between them.

The gene calls are TRBV7-9 and TRBJ1-3; 7 bases fit TRBD1. This CDR3 is 12 amino acids long. From germline, CDR1 is SEHNR and CDR2 FQNEAQ (reference sequence). V shed 4 bases, J shed 8 bases, and the junction held 2 bases outside the gene matches. This chain's CDR3 is CASSSGGYTIYF. The CDR3 coding sequence is TGTGCCAGCAGCTCAGGGGGGTACACCATATATTTT.

The chain joins TRBV28 to TRBJ1-1; D unresolved. The CDR3 has 12 amino acids. V shed 5 bases and J shed 11 bases, with 15 bases lying between them. Per germline, CDR1 MDHEN and CDR2 SYDVKM. The CDR3 DNA reads TGTGCCAGCAGTCCCCGTGTCCCGGGGGCTTTCTTT. Protein: CASSPRVPGAFF.